This T cell receptor (beta chain) is from a study of cytomegalovirus exposure and HLA in healthy donors. Study-level background: In a previous analysis, 95 million to 130 million unique TCR beta sequences were found from 150 million to 200 million T cells.

The CDR3 consists of 13 residues. The germline V gene encodes CDR1 SGHRS and CDR2 YFSETQ. With 4 bases clipped from V and 6 bases from J, the junction kept 6 bases outside the gene matches. It was with 60 Vbeta and 13 Jbeta primers that the PCR ran. Sequencing was performed with immunoSEQ multiplex PCR; in TCRdb, only in-frame clones are kept and a portion is missing. This repertoire includes around 120,000 clones. This clonotype originated in a man aged 18 to 35 in good health and CMV-seronegative. The chain combines TRBV5-1 with TRBJ2-7, with TRBD1 matching over 8 bases. Material: PBMCs. CDR3 region: CASSLTTGGEQYF. CDR3 bases: TGCGCCAGCAGCCTCACCACAGGGGGCGAGCAGTACTTC.